This paragraph covers one TCR beta chain sequence. How the authors handled the data: Amplifying reference gene primers gave estimates of nucleated cell counts. Generated by immunoSEQ multiplex PCR, the TCRdb table keeps only in-frame clones and is missing some. V, J and clone size are taken as reported in that table, and D and trimming were inferred from the DNA itself. The sample lists about 39,000 clones; 81% were seen once. The CDR3 extends over 13 amino acids. Per germline, CDR1 ENHRY and CDR2 SYGVKD. V was shortened by 2 bases and J by 1 base, with 5 bases between the two germline ends. The data derive from a study of blood T cell repertoires in COVID-19. Study-level information: Acute and convalescent COVID-19 samples came from the United States, Italy and Spain. Sources were T cells, B-cell-depleted T cells, or PBMCs; the material itself was cDNA or gDNA.

Specimen: peripheral blood. The source is a human donor in a cohort sampled during active or convalescent COVID-19. The donor label of this sample is uncertain. The genes are TRBV10-3 and TRBJ1-1, with D uncertain. The CDR3 bases are TGTGCCATCAGTGAGAACACGAACACTGAAGCTTTCTTT. This codes for CAISENTNTEAFF.